This TCR beta chain came from a study of blood T cell repertoires in COVID-19. The overall study: PBMCs, B-cell-depleted T cells, or T cells were the source of the cDNA or gDNA that made up the material.

Original handling: How many nucleated cells were present was estimated from reference gene primer amplification. Generated by immunoSEQ multiplex PCR, the TCRdb table keeps only in-frame clones and is missing some. Clone size and the V and J calls come from that table; the DNA yielded D and trimming. This sample has 120,000 to 150,000 clones, with roughly 89% found just once. J lost 7 bases, V lost 7 bases, and 8 bases had no gene match. In germline, CDR1 is LNHDA, CDR2 SQIVND (reference sequence). The CDR3 is 13 amino acids. The sample was peripheral blood. This TCR came from a woman in her forties with acute or convalescent COVID-19. This chain connects TRBV19 to TRBJ2-7; 9 bases are shared with TRBD2. The CDR3 spells CASNGGRAREQYF. The CDR3 DNA reads as TGTGCCAGTAACGGCGGGAGGGCCCGAGAGCAGTACTTC.